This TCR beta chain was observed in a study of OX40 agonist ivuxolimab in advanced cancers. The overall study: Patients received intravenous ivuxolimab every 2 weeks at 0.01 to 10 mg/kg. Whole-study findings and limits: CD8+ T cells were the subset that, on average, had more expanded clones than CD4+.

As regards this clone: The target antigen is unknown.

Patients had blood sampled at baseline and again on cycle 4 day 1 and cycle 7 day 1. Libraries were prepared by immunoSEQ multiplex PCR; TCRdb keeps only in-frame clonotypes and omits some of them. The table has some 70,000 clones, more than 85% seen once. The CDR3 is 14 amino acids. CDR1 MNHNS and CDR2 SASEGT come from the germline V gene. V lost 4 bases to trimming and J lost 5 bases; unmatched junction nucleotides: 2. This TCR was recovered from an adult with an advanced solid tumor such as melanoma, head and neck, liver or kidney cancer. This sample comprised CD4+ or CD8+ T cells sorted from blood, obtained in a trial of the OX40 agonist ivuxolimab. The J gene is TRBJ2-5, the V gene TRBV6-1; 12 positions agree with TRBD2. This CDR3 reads CASSGLAGGETQYF. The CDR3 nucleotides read TGTGCCAGCAGTGGTCTAGCGGGAGGGGAGACCCAGTACTTC.